Listed below are T cell receptor beta chains from one sample, sequenced in a study of T cells after yellow fever vaccination. TCRdb reprocessed the 5' RACE reads via MiXCR and lists one record per CDR3 protein. This sample has 620,000 or so distinct CDR3 sequences; approximately 13% occur once, and the top ten carry 15%. The sequenced sample was PBMCs, obtained on the day of the yellow fever booster vaccination. These receptors all come from a man aged 25 to 40 who received the YFV17D yellow fever vaccine. The CDR3 runs from the conserved cysteine through the conserved F or W. The size field is filled for only some rows; it gives once, few, many or a size class.

>.|TRBV5-1
CASDKGSNTGELFF
>.|TRBV28
CASVGWGLTGELFF
>many|TRBV7-2
CASSSRVQETQYF
>few|TRBV28
CASSSAESIGHF
>few|TRBV11-2
CASSFRRGTGELFF
>few|TRBV11-2
CASSLDVLTVRGSEQYF
>.|TRBV12-3/TRBV12-4
CASSFEVGRHSNQPQHF
>few|TRBV27
CASRQGLAGLSNTGELFF
>.|TRBV2
CASNPRGQRVGYTF
>few|TRBV6-5
CASRPTGGGEQYF
>few|TRBV20-1
CSAEQWGSYEQYF
>.|TRBV6-2/TRBV6-3
CASSSAGVVSYEQYF
>few|TRBV6-5
CASSYSNKGYEQYF
>many|TRBV9
CASSVALAPNEQFF
>.|TRBV13
CASSLGLSGLAGVTQYF
>few|TRBV5-1
CASSFDPGILAGEQFF
>.|TRBV20-1
CSAIGLGSTDTQYF
>.|TRBV5-6
CASRADRGTEAFF
>.|TRBV20-1
CSARAGTSAVGEQFF
>few|TRBV20-1
CSGTLTDYEQYF
>few|TRBV2
CASRREKGSEQYF
>.|TRBV12-5
CASGLVPGTGAYTGELFF
>.|TRBV14
CASSQDPGRGWTSGRADEQFF
>.|TRBV28
CASSQGGQGGEKLFF
>.|TRBV4-2
CASSQPPSGNTGELFF
>.|TRBV14
CASSQKLTGNTIYF
>.|TRBV19
CASSILTGEAFF
>few|TRBV7-2
CASSLARTRTYNEQFF
>.|TRBV20-1
CSAKGTSGSGETQYF
>few|TRBV19
CASSPGQSRNEKLFF
>few|TRBV5-1
CASSFSSSPNIQYF
>.|TRBV10-3
CAIKTAATYEQYF
>.|TRBV29-1
CSVTLSGLQDQPQHF
>.|TRBV5-6
CASSRWGAEVQETQYF
>few|TRBV5-1
CASSLVSGAVADTQYF
>few|TRBV30
CAWSSGSREQYF
>few|TRBV29-1
CSVEYGGNQPQHF
>.|TRBV3-1
CASSSQVGGKFF
>few|TRBV4-3
CALGESDTQYF
>.|TRBV21-1
CASSMRLAGVSDTQYF
>.|TRBV25-1
CASSEGVGELFF
>many|TRBV2
CASKQDSYEQYF
>few|TRBV5-1
CASSAASGTNEQFF
>many|TRBV7-2
CASSLGIAGNTQYF
>.|TRBV5-1
CASSLAQASSGANVLTF